This TCR beta chain was documented in a study of cytomegalovirus exposure and HLA in healthy donors. Primers: 60 Vbeta forward and 13 Jbeta reverse. Libraries were prepared by immunoSEQ multiplex PCR; TCRdb keeps only in-frame clonotypes and omits some of them. The data hold nearly 200,000 clones, with roughly three quarters observed a single time. Sequenced input: PBMCs. This TCR was sampled from a male donor in good health and CMV-seropositive.

As DNA, the CDR3 is TGTGCCAGCAGCTTGTCGGGGGGCATTAGTTCACCCCTCCACTTT. Translation: CASSLSGGISSPLHF. V and J are TRBV5-4 and TRBJ1-6, with D possibly TRBD1 on 6 matching bases. Deletions cut 1 base from V and 9 bases from J, with 14 bases between. Germline CDR1 reads SGHNT; CDR2 reads YYREEE (reference sequence). This CDR3 has 15 amino acids.